This T cell receptor beta chain was captured in a study of identical twins (dated by TCRdb to 2016 to 2018). Describing the broader study: TCR alpha and beta repertoires from monozygotic twins, unrelated adults of various ages and cord blood were deep-sequenced to test whether fetal clonotypes persist. To rule out contamination, replicate twin experiments were performed at different times with different library preparation protocols. The paper as a whole reports these results and caveats: Because the same donors could not be followed over many years, conclusions were based on cross-sectional statistical analysis. Zero-insertion analyses could be partly confounded by invariant T cells such as MAIT and iNKT, though diverse VJ usage argued against such confounding for most clonotypes. The excess sharing between twins in beta out-of-frame sequences was weaker because fewer shared sequences reduced the signal-to-noise ratio. Compared with coincidental sharing between unrelated individuals, out-of-frame TCR alpha sequences shared between twins had an excess of sequences with low generation probability. Recombination models systematically underestimated out-of-frame TCR alpha sharing in monozygotic twins but agreed with sharing between unrelated individuals. Fewer insertions were carried by abundant cord blood beta clonotypes; a weaker similar trend was observed in young adult naive repertoires, while no such trend was observed in memory repertoires.

This clonotype was counted a few times. Its antigen is currently not known. No base quality values were provided; no much bigger clone lies one nucleotide off. The CDR3 starts with the cysteine, ends with the phenylalanine, and has 13 residues. The only DNA kept is the CDR3, 39 bases in frame from the first base. Trimming takes 4 bases off V and 6 bases off J; junction bases not matched to a gene: 4. The germline V gene (reference sequence) specifies LGHDT as CDR1 and YNNKEL as CDR2. Library construction relied on 5' RACE. Sequenced on an Illumina HiSeq 2000. A universal primer binding site was introduced by template switching, and a unique molecular identifier was present in the final cDNA, enabling accurate counting of TCR cDNA molecules. Specific primers in the conserved constant-segment region were used to synthesize first-strand cDNA for the TCR alpha and beta chains. To control for contamination, each cDNA library was double barcoded with a SMART-Mk sample barcode plus Illumina barcodes. Two successive PCR steps introduced TruSeq adapter sequences along with Illumina sample barcodes. The TCR alpha and beta cDNA libraries were sequenced on the Illumina HiSeq platform using custom primers. In the source study's methods: Unique molecular identifiers were extracted from raw reads with MiGEC, and CDR3 positions were determined with MiXCR. For each individual, recombination models were inferred using an EM algorithm with the repgenHMM and IGoR tools. Shared clonotypes were analyzed with the tcR package in R, and sharing was normalized by the product of cloneset sizes. To study raw recombination free of thymic and clonal selection effects, out-of-frame nonproductive sequences were analyzed. TCRdb trimmed public reads at Q25 via fastp, called clones via MiXCR and kept in-frame beta chains. CDR3 protein sequences are deduplicated, and each keeps its most common genes and DNA. The V and J calls were determined by TCRdb, not by the authors. The sample contains hundreds of thousands of distinct CDR3 sequences, 9% to 15% of them found a single time. The ten largest clonotypes hold around 1.6% of the sample.

Only healthy Caucasian donors were included. Three pairs of female monozygotic twins, all aged about 18 to 30 years, were included in the twin cohort. Peripheral blood mononuclear cells were the source from which RNA for the TCR libraries was isolated. Separately, the same data were catalogued under a study of yellow fever vaccine responses in identical twins. From that second study: The T cell response to vaccination in identical twins was reported by the authors to appear partly convergent and partly personalized. In identical twins, the study followed T cell clones that responded to the vaccine with precision.

The sequence derives from a woman under 30 in good health. The chain is encoded by TRBV3-1 joined to TRBJ1-2, with TRBD1 matching 8 junction bases. The sequencing sample was made of PBMCs. The CDR3 reads CASSRGQVDGYTF. The nucleotides are TGTGCCAGCAGCCGGGGACAGGTGGATGGCTACACCTTC.